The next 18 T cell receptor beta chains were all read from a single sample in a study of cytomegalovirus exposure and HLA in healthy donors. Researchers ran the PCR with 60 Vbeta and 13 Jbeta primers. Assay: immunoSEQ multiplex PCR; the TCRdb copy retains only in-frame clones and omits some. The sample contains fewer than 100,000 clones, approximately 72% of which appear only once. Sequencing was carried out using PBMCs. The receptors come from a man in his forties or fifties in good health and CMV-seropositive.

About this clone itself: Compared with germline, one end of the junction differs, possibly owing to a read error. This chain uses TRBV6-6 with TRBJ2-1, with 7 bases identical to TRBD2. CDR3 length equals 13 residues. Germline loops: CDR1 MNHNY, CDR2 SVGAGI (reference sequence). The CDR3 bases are TGTGCCAGCAGCCACGGGGACTACGATGAGCAGTTCTTC. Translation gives CASSHGDYDEQFF.

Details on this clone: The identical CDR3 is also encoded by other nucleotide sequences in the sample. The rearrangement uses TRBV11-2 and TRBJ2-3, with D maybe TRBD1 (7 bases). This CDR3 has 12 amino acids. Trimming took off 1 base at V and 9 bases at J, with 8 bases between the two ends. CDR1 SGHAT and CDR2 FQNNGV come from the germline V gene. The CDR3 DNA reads TGTGCCAGCAGCTTAGCAGGGGGGACGCAGTATTTT. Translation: CASSLAGGTQYF.

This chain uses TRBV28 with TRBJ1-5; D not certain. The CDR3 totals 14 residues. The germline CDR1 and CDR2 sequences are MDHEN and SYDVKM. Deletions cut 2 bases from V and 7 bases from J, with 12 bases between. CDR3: CASSLDTRIQPQHF. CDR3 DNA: TGTGCCAGCAGTTTAGATACGCGTATACAGCCCCAGCATTTT. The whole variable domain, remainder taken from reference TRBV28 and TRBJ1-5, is DVKVTQSSRYLVKRTGEKVFLECVQDMDHENMFWYRQDPGLGLRLIYFSYDVKMKEKGDIPEGYSVSREKKERFSLILESASTNQTSMYLCASSLDTRIQPQHFGDGTRLSIL.

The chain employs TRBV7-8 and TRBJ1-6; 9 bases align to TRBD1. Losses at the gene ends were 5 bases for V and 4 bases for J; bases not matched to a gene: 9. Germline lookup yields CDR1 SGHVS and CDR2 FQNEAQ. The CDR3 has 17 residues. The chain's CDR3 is CASSPRGGQGYNSPLHF. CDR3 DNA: TGTGCCAGCAGCCCTCGCGGGGGACAGGGATATAATTCACCCCTCCACTTT.

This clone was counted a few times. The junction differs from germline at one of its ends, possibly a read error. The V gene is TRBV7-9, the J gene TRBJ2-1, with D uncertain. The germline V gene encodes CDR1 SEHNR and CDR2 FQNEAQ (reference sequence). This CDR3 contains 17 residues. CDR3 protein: CSSSPPIRSSIRNEQFF. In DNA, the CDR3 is TGTTCCAGCAGCCCTCCGATCAGGTCGTCAATCAGGAATGAGCAGTTCTTC.

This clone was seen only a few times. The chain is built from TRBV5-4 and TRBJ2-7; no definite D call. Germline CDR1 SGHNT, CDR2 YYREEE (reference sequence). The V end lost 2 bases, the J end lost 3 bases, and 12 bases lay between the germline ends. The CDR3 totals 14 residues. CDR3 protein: CASSFSSVGYEQYF. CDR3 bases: TGTGCCAGCAGCTTTTCCAGCGTCGGCTACGAGCAGTACTTC.

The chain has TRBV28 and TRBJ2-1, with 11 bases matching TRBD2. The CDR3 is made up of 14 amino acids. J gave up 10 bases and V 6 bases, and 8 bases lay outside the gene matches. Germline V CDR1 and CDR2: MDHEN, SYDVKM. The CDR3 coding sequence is TGTGCCAGCAGGAGACTAGCGGGATCAGAAGAGCAGTTCTTC. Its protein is CASRRLAGSEEQFF.

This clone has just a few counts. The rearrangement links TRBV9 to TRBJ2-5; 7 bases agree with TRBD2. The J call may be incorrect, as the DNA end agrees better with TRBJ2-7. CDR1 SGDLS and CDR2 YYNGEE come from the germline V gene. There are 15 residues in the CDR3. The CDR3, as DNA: TGTGCCAGCAGCGTAGGGGGGGGGAGGGACGACGAGCAGTACTTC. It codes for CASSVGGGRDDEQYF.

The CDR3 DNA follows: TGTGCCAGCAGCTTTCAGGGCAGGGACACTGAAGCTTTCTTT. This translates into CASSFQGRDTEAFF. J is TRBJ1-1 and V is TRBV7-9, with D perhaps matching TRBD1 (5 bases). Germline V gene data show CDR1 as SEHNR and CDR2 as FQNEAQ (reference sequence). The V end was cut by 3 bases, the J end by 3 bases, with 11 bases between. CDR3 length: 14 amino acids. Together with reference TRBV7-9 and TRBJ1-1, the CDR3 gives the full variable domain: DTGVSQNPRHKITKRGQNVTFRCDPISEHNRLYWYRQTLGQGPEFLTYFQNEAQLEKSRLLSDRFSAERPKGSFSTLEIQRTEQGDSAMYLCASSFQGRDTEAFFGQGTRLTVV.

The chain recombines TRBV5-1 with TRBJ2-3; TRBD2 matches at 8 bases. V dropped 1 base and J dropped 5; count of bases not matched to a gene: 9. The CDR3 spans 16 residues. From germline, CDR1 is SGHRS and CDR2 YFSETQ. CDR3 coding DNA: TGCGCCAGCAGCTTGTGGGGAAGCGGGGGTGGAGATACGCAGTATTTT. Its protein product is CASSLWGSGGGDTQYF.

CDR3 sequence reads: CASSDSGGVRPDTQYF. The CDR3 bases are TGTGCCAGCAGTGACTCCGGCGGAGTTCGGCCAGATACGCAGTATTTT. The chain recombines TRBV6-4 with TRBJ2-3; the D is unclear. The CDR3 covers 16 residues. The ends were cut back, 0 bases at V and 4 bases at J, with 14 bases in the middle. Looked up from germline, CDR1 is MRHNA and CDR2 is SNTAGT.

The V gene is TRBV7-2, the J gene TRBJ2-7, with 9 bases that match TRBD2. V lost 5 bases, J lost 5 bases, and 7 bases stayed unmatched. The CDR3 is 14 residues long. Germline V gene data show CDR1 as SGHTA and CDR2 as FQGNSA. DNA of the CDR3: TGTGCCAGCAGCGCCCTAGCGGGATACGACGAGCAGTACTTC. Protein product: CASSALAGYDEQYF.

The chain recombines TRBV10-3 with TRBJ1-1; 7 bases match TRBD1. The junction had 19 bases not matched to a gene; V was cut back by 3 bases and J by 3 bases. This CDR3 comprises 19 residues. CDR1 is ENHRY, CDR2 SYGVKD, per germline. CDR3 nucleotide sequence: TGTGCCATCAGTGAAAATACAGGGGCAAGGATAGGGGGTGACACTGAAGCTTTCTTT. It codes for CAISENTGARIGGDTEAFF.

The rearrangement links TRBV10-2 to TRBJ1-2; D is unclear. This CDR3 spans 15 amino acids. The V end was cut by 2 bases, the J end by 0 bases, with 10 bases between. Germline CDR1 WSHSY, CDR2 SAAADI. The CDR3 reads CASSELGGANYGYTF. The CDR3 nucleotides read TGCGCCAGCAGTGAGCTGGGAGGAGCTAACTATGGCTACACCTTC.

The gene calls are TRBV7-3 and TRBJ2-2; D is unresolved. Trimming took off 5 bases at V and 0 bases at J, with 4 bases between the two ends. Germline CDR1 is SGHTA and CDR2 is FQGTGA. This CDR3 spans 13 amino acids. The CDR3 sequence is CASSPANTGELFF. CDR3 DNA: TGTGCCAGCAGCCCCGCGAACACCGGGGAGCTGTTTTTT.

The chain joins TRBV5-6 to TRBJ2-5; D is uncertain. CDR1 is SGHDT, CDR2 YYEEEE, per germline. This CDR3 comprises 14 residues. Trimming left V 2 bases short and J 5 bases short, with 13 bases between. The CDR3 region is CASSFWSGGETQYF. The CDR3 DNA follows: TGTGCCAGCAGCTTTTGGTCAGGTGGGGAGACCCAGTACTTC.

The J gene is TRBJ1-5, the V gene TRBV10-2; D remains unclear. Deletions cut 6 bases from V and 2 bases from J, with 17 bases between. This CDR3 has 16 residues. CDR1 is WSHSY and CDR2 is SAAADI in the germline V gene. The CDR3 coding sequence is TGCGCCAGCAGCCGAGACACCATATACGGCAATCAGCCCCAGCATTTT. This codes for CASSRDTIYGNQPQHF.

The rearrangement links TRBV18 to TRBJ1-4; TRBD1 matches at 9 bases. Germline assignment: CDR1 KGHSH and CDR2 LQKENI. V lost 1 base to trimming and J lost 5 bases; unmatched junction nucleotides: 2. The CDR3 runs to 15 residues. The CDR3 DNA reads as TGTGCCAGCTCACCACGGACAGGGGCCAATGAAAAACTGTTTTTT. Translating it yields CASSPRTGANEKLFF.